These 20 T cell receptor beta chains were sequenced from one sample in a study of T cell responses to AZD1222 COVID-19 vaccine. Profiling relied on immunoSEQ multiplex PCR, and the TCRdb table lists in-frame clones only, not all of them. The sample lists 130,000 or so clones; 90% were seen once. Material: peripheral blood, obtained 28 days after the second dose of the MenACWY control vaccine. The receptors come from an adult who received the MenACWY meningococcal vaccine as a control.

The chain combines TRBV28 with TRBJ2-2, with 9 bases matching TRBD2. After removal of 5 bases from V and 0 bases from J, the junction contained 10 bases not matched to a gene. The CDR3 has 18 amino acids. Germline V gene sequence: CDR1 MDHEN, CDR2 SYDVKM. The CDR3 region is CASSQSEIAGANTGELFF. CDR3 in DNA: TGTGCCAGCAGTCAATCTGAGATAGCGGGGGCGAACACCGGGGAGCTGTTTTTT.

This chain connects TRBV14 to TRBJ1-2; D call uncertain. Germline V gene data show CDR1 as SGHDN and CDR2 as FVKESK. The CDR3 covers 13 residues. V lost 0 bases to trimming and J lost 2 bases, with 4 bases between them. The CDR3 sequence: CASSQEYNYGYTF. CDR3 in DNA: TGTGCCAGCAGCCAAGAGTACAACTATGGCTACACCTTC.

This clone came up a few times. The chain couples TRBV18 to TRBJ1-2; TRBD1 might be the D (5 bases). CDR1 is KGHSH and CDR2 is LQKENI in the germline V gene. This CDR3 comprises 15 residues. Trimming cost V 2 bases and J 6 bases, with 16 bases left between them. This CDR3 reads CASSPNSAGRDGYTF. DNA of the CDR3: TGTGCCAGCTCACCAAACTCCGCAGGGAGGGATGGCTACACCTTC.

CDR3 sequence (DNA): TGTGCCAGCAGCCGTAGCGGGAGGGGGGCTCGCAATGAGCAGTTCTTC. Protein: CASSRSGRGARNEQFF. This chain uses TRBV3-1 (or the pseudogene TRBV3-2) with TRBJ2-1, with 11 bases matching TRBD2. Germline V gene sequence: CDR1 LGHDT, CDR2 YNNKEL (reference sequence). There are 16 residues in the CDR3. V was clipped by 4 bases and J by 6 bases; unmatched bases: 8.

The CDR3 nucleotides are TGCGCCAGCAGCCAGCCGGATACCCACCCCAATCAGCCCCAGCATTTT. It encodes CASSQPDTHPNQPQHF. V gene TRBV4-1 combines with J gene TRBJ1-5; D is uncertain. V was cut by 3 bases and J by 3 bases, with 15 bases left in between. This CDR3 comprises 16 residues. Germline V gene data show CDR1 as MGHRA and CDR2 as YSYEKL.

This clone has just a few counts. The chain recombines TRBV19 with TRBJ1-2; no definite D call. Germline-derived CDR1 and CDR2 are LNHDA and SQIVND (reference sequence). The CDR3 loop spans 13 amino acids. The ends were cut back, 4 bases at V and 0 bases at J, with 6 bases in the middle. The CDR3 loop is CASSTAPNYGYTF. As DNA, the CDR3 is TGTGCCAGTAGTACAGCACCTAACTATGGCTACACCTTC. The full variable domain, in which reference TRBV19 and TRBJ1-2 provide the parts outside the CDR3, is DGGITQSPKYLFRKEGQNVTLSCEQNLNHDAMYWYRQDPGQGLRLIYYSQIVNDFQKGDIAEGYSVSREKKESFPLTVTSAQKNPTAFYLCASSTAPNYGYTFGSGTRLTVV.

The chain joins TRBV3-1 (or the pseudogene TRBV3-2) to TRBJ2-7; D call uncertain. V shed 0 bases and J shed 2 bases, with 17 bases lying between them. Looked up from germline, CDR1 is LGHDT and CDR2 is YNNKEL (reference sequence). This CDR3 spans 17 amino acids. The CDR3 loop is CASSQDPRLPRPYEQYF. The CDR3 coding sequence is TGTGCCAGCAGCCAAGATCCCCGTCTTCCCAGGCCCTACGAGCAGTACTTC.

CDR3 DNA sequence: TGTGCCAGCAGCTCAGGACAGAGAGAGCAGTTCTTC. It is translated as CASSSGQREQFF. This sequence joins TRBV6-5 and TRBJ2-1, with D maybe TRBD1 (6 bases). Germline-derived CDR1 and CDR2 are MNHEY and SVGAGI. V was trimmed by 6 bases and J by 10 bases, leaving 13 bases between them. This CDR3 is built from 12 residues.

Only one count was recorded for this clone. The chain has TRBV28 and TRBJ2-5, with D perhaps matching TRBD2 (6 bases). Germline V gene lookup returns CDR1 MDHEN and CDR2 SYDVKM. V lost 7 bases and J 5 bases, leaving 20 bases between the germline ends. The CDR3 covers 15 residues. CDR3 in DNA: TGTGCCAGCACCTCACTACACGGGGGAACTGAGACCCAGTACTTC. Its translation: CASTSLHGGTETQYF.

Of note for this clone: This sample includes further DNA sequences coding for the same CDR3. V gene TRBV7-2 combines with J gene TRBJ2-3, with 7 bases lining up with TRBD2. With 1 base clipped from V and 1 base from J, the junction kept 2 bases outside the gene matches. The CDR3 sequence is 15 residues long. The germline gives CDR1 SGHTA, CDR2 FQGNSA. The CDR3 is CASSLGRGGTDTQYF. The CDR3 region has the DNA TGTGCCAGCAGCTTAGGACGGGGGGGCACAGATACGCAGTATTTT.

The CDR3, as DNA: TGTGCCAGCAGCTTACCCAAACGGGGACTAGATCCAGATACGCAGTATTTT. Amino acid sequence: CASSLPKRGLDPDTQYF. The V call is TRBV7-6, the J call TRBJ2-3; TRBD2 matches 8 bases. Unmatched junction bases numbered 11, after V lost 2 bases and J lost 4 bases. Looked up from germline, CDR1 is SGHVS and CDR2 is FNYEAQ. The CDR3 contains 17 residues.

This sequence joins TRBV5-1 and TRBJ2-1; the match to TRBD2 covers 9 bases. The CDR3 is 16 residues long. Germline CDR1 reads SGHRS; CDR2 reads YFSETQ. The V segment lost 4 bases and the J segment 6 bases; nucleotides outside the gene matches: 11. The CDR3 protein is CASSVWTSESSNEQFF. CDR3 sequence (DNA): TGCGCCAGCAGCGTATGGACTAGCGAGTCATCCAATGAGCAGTTCTTC.

The chain combines TRBV10-3 with TRBJ1-5; D remains unclear. In germline, CDR1 is ENHRY, CDR2 SYGVKD. V gave up 3 bases and J gave up 4 bases, with 10 bases separating them. The CDR3 covers 14 residues. CDR3 DNA sequence: TGTGCCATCAGTGATTGGGCAGTTAATCAGCCCCAGCATTTT. Its translation: CAISDWAVNQPQHF.

The V call is TRBV11-2, the J call TRBJ1-4; D call uncertain. V lost 2 bases to trimming and J lost 7 bases, with 11 bases between them. This CDR3 has 14 amino acids. The germline V gene encodes CDR1 SGHAT and CDR2 FQNNGV. The CDR3 region has the DNA TGTGCCAGCAGCTTATCTACTAACGTTGAAAAACTGTTTTTT. Translation gives CASSLSTNVEKLFF.

The J gene is TRBJ1-6, the V gene TRBV27, with D possibly TRBD1 on 5 matching bases. The length of the CDR3 is 16 residues. Trimming took off 2 bases at V and 8 bases at J, with 16 bases between the two ends. CDR1 is MNHEY and CDR2 is SMNVEV in the germline V gene (reference sequence). The chain's CDR3 is CASSLEGRPGDSPLHF. CDR3 nucleotides: TGTGCCAGCAGTTTAGAGGGGCGGCCCGGGGATTCACCCCTCCACTTT.

This clone appeared once. The chain employs TRBV14 and TRBJ2-5, with D perhaps matching TRBD1 (6 bases). The germline V and J ends were trimmed by 3 bases and 5 bases, with 16 bases remaining between them. CDR3 size: 15 residues. Germline V gene data show CDR1 as SGHDN and CDR2 as FVKESK. In nucleotides, the CDR3 is TGTGCCAGCAGCCATGAGGACAGCGTCGGGGAGACCCAGTACTTC. It encodes CASSHEDSVGETQYF.

The V and J genes are TRBV7-9 and TRBJ1-3; 7 bases map to TRBD1. Germline CDR1 is SEHNR and CDR2 is FQNEAQ (reference sequence). The CDR3 loop spans 16 amino acids. Trimming at V came to 5 bases and at J to 5 bases, leaving 12 bases not matched to a gene. The CDR3 sequence: CASSELSGDSRNTIYF. The CDR3 nucleotides read TGTGCCAGCAGCGAACTCTCTGGGGACAGTCGAAACACCATATATTTT.

This clone showed up just once. The gene calls are TRBV13 and TRBJ2-5; TRBD1 is a possible D gene (6 bases). This CDR3 contains 14 residues. Germline CDR1 is PRHDT and CDR2 is FYEKMQ (reference sequence). V dropped 2 bases and J dropped 4 bases, with 11 bases sitting between them. The chain's CDR3 is CASSLRQGRETQYF. CDR3 bases: TGTGCCAGCAGCTTACGGCAGGGGAGAGAGACCCAGTACTTC.

This chain links TRBV30 with TRBJ1-1, with D maybe TRBD1 (6 bases). Trimming left V 0 bases short and J 4 bases short, with 9 bases between. The V gene's germline CDR1 is GTSNPN and CDR2 SVGIG (reference sequence). This CDR3 is 13 amino acids long. The DNA for the CDR3 is TGTGCCTGGAGTGTAGGGGGGGGCACTGAAGCTTTCTTT. Its protein is CAWSVGGGTEAFF.

This clone appeared once. The chain links TRBV12-3 or TRBV12-4 to TRBJ2-7, with D perhaps given as TRBD1 or TRBD2 (6 bases each). Trimming stripped 5 bases from V and 6 bases from J, with 11 bases between. The CDR3 contains 12 residues. The CDR3 here is CASSPGGREQYF. The CDR3 nucleotides are TGTGCCAGCAGTCCCGGGGGCCGCGAGCAGTACTTC.